This T cell receptor beta chain was identified in a study of T-cell memory formation after mild COVID-19. Overall study context: TCR clusters were largely donor specific.

Concerning this clonotype: The antigen is unknown.

MiXCR, run by TCRdb on the 5' RACE reads, gives a single entry per CDR3 protein. The sample contains a few hundred thousand distinct CDR3 sequences, roughly an eighth of which appear only once. Study-wide findings and caveats: Cross-reactive memory seemingly joined, as some responding clones were found in pre-infection memory. Whereas later expanders leaned CD4+, clones contracting day 15 to 85 showed a balanced CD4/CD8 makeup. Day 37-peaking second-wave clones had unconfirmed SARS-CoV-2 specificity.

The J segment lost 8 bases and the V segment lost 4 bases, leaving 8 bases of the junction unmatched. Germline CDR1 reads LGHDT; CDR2 reads YNNKEL (reference sequence). This CDR3 is built from 14 residues. The chain carries TRBV3-1 and TRBJ2-1; 7 bases align to TRBD1. The sample was PBMCs or a T cell subset sorted from them (not recorded which). This TCR came from a man younger than 35 who had mild COVID-19 (a few samples of this study predate the infection). Cell type and time point are not known. CDR3 DNA: TGTGCCAGCAGCCTCCGACAGGGTCACGATGAGCAGTTCTTC. Translated, it gives CASSLRQGHDEQFF.